These 6 T cell receptor beta chains came from one sample sequenced in a study of T-cell reconstitution after alpha-beta-depleted transplantation in children. Unique molecular identifiers featured in how the TCRbeta library was prepared. In TCRdb, the PCR reads were re-called with MiXCR into one record per CDR3 protein. The repertoire has about 230,000 distinct CDR3 sequences, roughly a tenth of them found once; the top ten carry approximately 5%. Specimen: PBMCs from the stem cell graft donor, collected from the stem cell graft. These receptors came from a human donor who donated a stem cell graft to a child with SCID.

Ten or more counts support this clonotype. The chain combines TRBV5-1 with TRBJ1-2; 8 positions match TRBD1. The length of the CDR3 is 16 residues. The germline CDR1 and CDR2 sequences are SGHRS and YFSETQ. V was clipped by 6 bases and J by 3 bases; unmatched bases: 13. CDR3 nucleotides: TGCGCCAGCAAAATGGACAGGGTGGATTTGGACTATGGCTACACCTTC. It translates to CASKMDRVDLDYGYTF.

This clonotype was detected ten times or more. The chain couples TRBV28 to TRBJ1-3; TRBD1 might be the D (6 bases). Trimming pared 8 bases from V and 3 bases from J, leaving 8 bases between. Germline CDR1 MDHEN, CDR2 SYDVKM. CDR3 length equals 12 residues. CDR3 nucleotides: TGTGCCAGCGGGGGGCATGGAAACACCATATATTTT. Its protein is CASGGHGNTIYF.

In its sample, this clonotype was seen a few times. This sequence joins TRBV5-1 and TRBJ1-1, with D unresolved. This CDR3 has 14 residues. CDR1 SGHRS and CDR2 YFSETQ come from the germline V gene. V dropped 0 bases and J dropped 1 base, with 7 bases sitting between them. The CDR3 spells CASSLGPRNTEAFF. CDR3 in DNA: TGCGCCAGCAGCTTGGGACCAAGGAACACTGAAGCTTTCTTT. The full variable domain, its missing parts supplied by reference TRBV5-1 and TRBJ1-1, is KAGVTQTPRYLIKTRGQQVTLSCSPISGHRSVSWYQQTPGQGLQFLFEYFSETQRNKGNFPGRFSGRQFSNSRSEMNVSTLELGDSALYLCASSLGPRNTEAFFGQGTRLTVV.

This clonotype was picked up many times. The chain joins TRBV9 to TRBJ2-1; the D gene is possibly TRBD2 (8 bases). The ends were cut back, 0 bases at V and 2 bases at J, with 18 bases in the middle. The germline V gene has CDR1 SGDLS and CDR2 YYNGEE. This CDR3 spans 18 amino acids. The CDR3 here is CASSVEGGGGGPYNEQFF. The CDR3 coding sequence is TGTGCCAGCAGCGTAGAAGGAGGGGGCGGGGGGCCCTACAATGAGCAGTTCTTC.

This clonotype showed up just a few times. In DNA, the CDR3 is TGCAGTGCTCCCGCTAGCGGGGGCCAAGAGACCCAGTACTTC. It translates to CSAPASGGQETQYF. V and J are TRBV20-1 and TRBJ2-5, with 10 bases that match TRBD2. Germline V gene sequence: CDR1 DFQATT, CDR2 SNEGSKA (reference sequence). The J segment lost 1 base and the V segment lost 5 bases, leaving 4 bases of the junction unmatched. The CDR3 consists of 14 residues.

Only a few counts were recorded for this clonotype. This chain connects TRBV6-5 to TRBJ2-4; no clear D. This CDR3 comprises 16 residues. Trimming took off 2 bases at V and 0 bases at J, with 11 bases between the two ends. Germline CDR1 MNHEY, CDR2 SVGAGI. The CDR3 sequence: CASSYTPDLAKNIQYF. The CDR3 DNA reads TGTGCCAGCAGTTACACCCCAGATCTAGCCAAAAACATTCAGTACTTC.